This T cell receptor beta chain is drawn from a study of blood T cell repertoires in COVID-19. Study summary: Sites in the United States, Italy and Spain provided acute and convalescent COVID-19 samples. Sample material is recorded as cDNA or gDNA derived from T cells, B-cell-depleted T cells, or PBMCs.

Per the germline V gene, CDR1 is SGHNT and CDR2 is YYREEE (reference sequence). V was pared by 0 bases and J by 4 bases, with 0 bases of the junction left unmatched. The CDR3 loop spans 15 amino acids. Per the original methods: Amplification from reference gene primers served as the basis for estimated nucleated cell counts. TCRdb keeps only in-frame clones here, not all; method: immunoSEQ multiplex PCR. Clone size and the V and J calls come from that table; the DNA yielded D and trimming. The sample has over 250,000 clones; 70% to 90% are singletons. The chain has TRBV5-4 and TRBJ2-5, with TRBD2 matching 13 bases. The sequence was collected from a woman between 65 and 79 years old with acute or convalescent COVID-19. Specimen: peripheral blood. In nucleotides, the CDR3 is TGTGCCAGCAGCTTGGGACTAGCGGGGGGAGAGACCCAGTACTTC. Translated: CASSLGLAGGETQYF.